Reported below is one T cell receptor (beta chain). Assignments of participants to cohorts depended upon their own reported clinical history. Exposed volunteers were people who met a COVID-19 case within 2 weeks before study entry. This specimen comes from a study of blood T cell repertoires in COVID-19. The wider study: Both acute and convalescent COVID-19 samples were obtained from the United States, Italy and Spain.

Trimming stripped 7 bases from V and 6 bases from J, with 15 bases between. The CDR3 loop spans 14 amino acids. Germline V CDR1 and CDR2: SNHLY, FYNNEI. Original analysis: Quantification of nucleated cells was approximated via reference gene primer amplification. Data came from immunoSEQ multiplex PCR; TCRdb stores just in-frame clones and leaves some out. The DNA was the basis for D and trimming; V, J and clone size are from that table. The sample shows under 300,000 clones, around 84% of them seen only once. The V call is TRBV2, the J call TRBJ1-4; no clear D. The specimen sequenced was PBMCs or T cells enriched from blood (not recorded which). The clonotype was recovered from a woman between 50 and 59 years old who had been exposed to COVID-19. CDR3 loop: CASTQMSGDEKLFF. In nucleotides, the CDR3 is TGTGCCAGCACTCAAATGTCCGGGGATGAAAAACTGTTTTTT.